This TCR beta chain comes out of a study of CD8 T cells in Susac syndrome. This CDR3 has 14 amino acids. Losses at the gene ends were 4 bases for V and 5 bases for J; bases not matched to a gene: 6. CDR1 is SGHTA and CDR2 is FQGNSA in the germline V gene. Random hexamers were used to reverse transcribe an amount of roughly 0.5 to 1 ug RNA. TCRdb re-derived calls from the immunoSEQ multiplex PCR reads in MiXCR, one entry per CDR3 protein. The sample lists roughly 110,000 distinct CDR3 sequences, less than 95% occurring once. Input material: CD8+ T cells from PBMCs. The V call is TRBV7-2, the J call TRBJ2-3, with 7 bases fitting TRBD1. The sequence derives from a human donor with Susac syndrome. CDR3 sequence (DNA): TGTGCCAGCAGCTCCCTGAGACAGGGAGATACGCAGTATTTT. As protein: CASSSLRQGDTQYF.